This TCR beta chain was recovered during a study of CD8+CD57+ T cells in acquired aplastic anemia. Study in general: Isolated CD4+ and CD8+ cells, once sorted, yielded DNA averaging around 3.3 ug. Study-level results: The study identified roughly 29 CD8+ CDR3 sequences shared by patients and controls.

The CDR3 has 15 residues. The germline CDR1 and CDR2 sequences are SEHNR and FQNEAQ (reference sequence). Deletions cut 5 bases from V and 0 bases from J, with 11 bases between. This clonotype was counted between two and nine times. The antigen is unknown. By flow cytometry, patients selected for sequencing had shown an expansion of CD8+CD57+ cells. All patients had severe acquired aplastic anemia. Patients had not yet gotten any therapy when their blood was taken for sampling. Genomic DNA served as template for TCR beta VDJ and CDR3 profiling. TCRdb ran MiXCR on the reads and lists one entry per CDR3 protein. The sample records 450,000 to 550,000 distinct CDR3 sequences, around a third being singletons.

The V call is TRBV7-9, the J call TRBJ1-3, with D hard to call. This clonotype originated in a human donor with aplastic anemia. The source material was sorted CD4+, CD8+, or CD8+CD57+ T cells (not recorded which) from PBMCs. The CDR3 DNA reads as TGTGCCAGCAGCCCCGGTGAAATCTCTGGAAACACCATATATTTT. This sequence encodes CASSPGEISGNTIYF.